These 18 T cell receptor beta chains originate from one sample sequenced in a study of blood T cell repertoires in COVID-19. Assay: immunoSEQ multiplex PCR; the TCRdb copy retains only in-frame clones and omits some. The sample includes more than 150,000 clones, 87% of them seen just once. Sequencing input: peripheral blood. The receptors shown here come from a woman in her 70s with COVID-19, enrolled during active disease.

This clone was detected only once. This CDR3 reads CASSEAGATRDEQFF. The CDR3 region has the DNA TGTGCCAGCAGTGAAGCTGGGGCTACAAGAGATGAGCAGTTCTTC. The chain is built from TRBV6-1 and TRBJ2-1; tentatively, D is TRBD1 (5 bases). With 0 bases removed from V and 8 bases from J, the gap between germline ends came to 14 bases. Germline CDR1 and CDR2: MNHNS and SASEGT. The CDR3 covers 15 residues.

This clone was observed once. The chain carries TRBV19 and TRBJ2-7, with D perhaps TRBD1 (6 bases). With 2 bases removed from V and 1 base from J, the gap between germline ends came to 21 bases. The germline CDR1 and CDR2 sequences are LNHDA and SQIVND (reference sequence). The CDR3 loop spans 18 amino acids. The CDR3 nucleotides are TGTGCCAGTAGTATAAGCGGTTCGGCAGGGGTTGGTTCCTACGAGCAGTACTTC. This gives the protein CASSISGSAGVGSYEQYF.

The V and J genes are TRBV11-3 and TRBJ1-1; 8 nucleotides match TRBD1. V gave up 3 bases and J gave up 3 bases; unmatched junction bases: 6. This CDR3 spans 15 amino acids. Germline CDR1 and CDR2: SGHNT and YENEEA. The CDR3 protein is CASSFRSDRDTEAFF. As DNA, the CDR3 is TGTGCCAGCAGCTTTAGATCGGACAGGGACACTGAAGCTTTCTTT.

This clone was found once. This chain joins TRBV5-4 and TRBJ2-2; 14 bases line up with TRBD2. V lost 4 bases, J lost 7 bases, and 9 bases stayed unmatched. This CDR3 comprises 17 residues. Germline loops: CDR1 SGHNT, CDR2 YYREEE (reference sequence). This CDR3 is CASSQGLAGVSGGELFF. The CDR3 DNA is TGTGCCAGCAGCCAGGGACTAGCGGGAGTTTCAGGCGGGGAGCTGTTTTTT.

V gene TRBV19 combines with J gene TRBJ2-7; 7 bases fit TRBD1. V shed 1 base, J shed 2 bases, and the junction held 5 bases outside the gene matches. Germline-derived CDR1 and CDR2 are LNHDA and SQIVND (reference sequence). The CDR3 spans 15 residues. The CDR3 region has the DNA TGTGCCAGTAGTATAGGGCCACAGGGGCCCTACGAGCAGTACTTC. Its protein is CASSIGPQGPYEQYF.

The V call is TRBV9, the J call TRBJ1-4; 7 bases fit TRBD1. This CDR3 has 15 amino acids. The germline V gene encodes CDR1 SGDLS and CDR2 YYNGEE. V dropped 0 bases and J dropped 7; count of bases not matched to a gene: 6. The CDR3, as DNA: TGTGCCAGCAGCGTAGAGGGGGCAGTGAGTGAAAAACTGTTTTTT. Amino acid sequence: CASSVEGAVSEKLFF.

The chain links TRBV4-3 to TRBJ2-3; the D gene is possibly TRBD1 (5 bases). The CDR3 extends over 14 amino acids. Looked up from germline, CDR1 is LGHNA and CDR2 is YSLEER. Trimming cost V 0 bases and J 6 bases, with 10 bases left between them. The CDR3 region is CASSQDPSGDTQYF. In DNA form, the CDR3 reads TGCGCCAGCAGCCAAGATCCGTCAGGGGATACGCAGTATTTT.

The rearrangement joins TRBV11-2 to TRBJ2-1; D perhaps matches TRBD1 (6 bases). Germline V CDR1 and CDR2: SGHAT, FQNNGV. The CDR3 totals 15 residues. Trimming left V 4 bases short and J 2 bases short, with 12 bases between. CDR3 in DNA: TGTGCCAGCAGCTCACAGGGTGGCACCTACAATGAGCAGTTCTTC. Its protein is CASSSQGGTYNEQFF.

This rearrangement joins TRBV7-8 to TRBJ2-7; 7 bases map to TRBD2. Trimming removed 3 bases from V and 5 bases from J; junction bases left unmatched: 10. The germline V gene encodes CDR1 SGHVS and CDR2 FQNEAQ. The CDR3 has 15 amino acids. CDR3 protein: CASSFSGVPRDEQYF. The DNA for the CDR3 is TGTGCCAGCAGCTTCAGCGGGGTCCCTCGGGACGAGCAGTACTTC.

The chain joins TRBV15 to TRBJ2-7; weak D call: TRBD1 (5 bases). Per the germline V gene, CDR1 is LNHNV and CDR2 is YYDKDF (reference sequence). The CDR3 is made up of 15 amino acids. V was clipped by 0 bases and J by 2 bases, with 11 bases between them. CDR3 in amino acids: CATSREVGQTYEQYF. CDR3 in DNA: TGTGCCACCAGCAGAGAGGTAGGACAAACCTACGAGCAGTACTTC.

The V gene is TRBV12-2, the J gene TRBJ2-2; TRBD2 was called by the table and not checked on the DNA. TRBV12-2 has pseudogene status. The CDR3 is 16 amino acids. Written as DNA, the CDR3 is TGTGCAAGTCGCTGGCCGGGACTAGAGAACACCGGGGAGCTGTTTTTT. The encoded protein is CASRWPGLENTGELFF.

V and J are TRBV14 and TRBJ2-2, with 7 bases aligning to TRBD1. Germline loops: CDR1 SGHDN, CDR2 FVKESK. Germline trimming cut 4 bases from V and 4 bases from J; bases unmatched to any gene: 3. The CDR3 length is 14 residues. Here the CDR3 reads CASSLGQTTGELFF. As DNA, the CDR3 is TGTGCCAGCAGCCTGGGACAGACCACCGGGGAGCTGTTTTTT.

This CDR3 reads CASTGGTGPMRGYTF. The DNA of the CDR3 is TGTGCCAGCACGGGGGGGACAGGGCCTATGCGGGGCTACACCTTC. This chain uses TRBV6-5 with TRBJ1-2; 9 positions agree with TRBD1. The trim removed 7 bases at V and 8 bases at J, leaving 14 bases unmatched. Germline CDR1 is MNHEY and CDR2 is SVGAGI. CDR3 length: 15 amino acids.

The gene calls are TRBV3-1 (or the pseudogene TRBV3-2) and TRBJ2-7; 7 nucleotides agree with TRBD2. This CDR3 spans 15 amino acids. CDR1 is LGHDT and CDR2 is YNNKEL in the germline V gene (reference sequence). Unmatched junction bases numbered 6, after V lost 0 bases and J lost 4 bases. CDR3 coding DNA: TGTGCCAGCAGCCAAGAATTTGCGGGAGTTTACGAGCAGTACTTC. Translation: CASSQEFAGVYEQYF.

The chain is built from TRBV9 and TRBJ2-3; 9 bases line up with TRBD1. The CDR3 consists of 23 residues. V lost 0 bases and J lost 4; bases outside the gene matches: 27. Germline lookup yields CDR1 SGDLS and CDR2 YYNGEE. The CDR3 DNA is TGTGCCAGCAGCGTAGCTCCCACCGGGACAGGGTTTGTGGGAAGGCCATCATCAGATACGCAGTATTTT. It encodes CASSVAPTGTGFVGRPSSDTQYF.

The chain has TRBV11-2 and TRBJ1-2, with 8 bases aligning to TRBD1. CDR3 length equals 13 residues. Germline V gene sequence: CDR1 SGHAT, CDR2 FQNNGV. Losses at the gene ends were 1 base for V and 6 bases for J; bases not matched to a gene: 1. The CDR3 spells CASSLAGQDGYTF. Written as DNA, the CDR3 is TGTGCCAGCAGCTTAGCGGGACAGGATGGCTACACCTTC.

V and J are TRBV28 and TRBJ2-5, with 9 bases lining up with TRBD1. From germline, CDR1 is MDHEN and CDR2 SYDVKM. The V segment lost 6 bases and the J segment 2 bases; nucleotides outside the gene matches: 7. CDR3 length: 15 amino acids. The DNA of the CDR3 is TGTGCCAGCAGACAACAGGGGGCGCGGCAAGAGACCCAGTACTTC. Its protein product is CASRQQGARQETQYF.

The DNA for the CDR3 is TGTGCCAGCAGTTACCACACAGGGGCCGGTAAACCTGAAGCTTTCTTT. Residues: CASSYHTGAGKPEAFF. This chain uses TRBV6-5 with TRBJ1-1, with 7 bases matching TRBD1. The CDR3 contains 16 residues. The V gene's germline CDR1 is MNHEY and CDR2 SVGAGI. V shed 2 bases, J shed 6 bases, and the junction held 12 bases outside the gene matches.